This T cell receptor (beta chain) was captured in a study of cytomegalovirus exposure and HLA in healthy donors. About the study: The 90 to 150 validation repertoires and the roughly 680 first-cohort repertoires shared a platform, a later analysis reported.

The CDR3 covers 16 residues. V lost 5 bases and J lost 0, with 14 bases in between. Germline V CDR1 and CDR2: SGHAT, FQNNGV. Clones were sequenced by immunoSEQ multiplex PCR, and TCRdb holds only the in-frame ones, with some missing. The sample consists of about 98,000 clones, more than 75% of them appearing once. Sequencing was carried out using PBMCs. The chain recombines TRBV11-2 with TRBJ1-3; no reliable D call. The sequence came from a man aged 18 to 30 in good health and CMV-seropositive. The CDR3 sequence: CASSLAVLSSGNTIYF. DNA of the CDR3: TGTGCCAGCAGCCTGGCGGTCCTCAGCTCTGGAAACACCATATATTTT.